The 10 T cell receptor beta chains below come from one sample, sequenced in a study of T cell responses to AZD1222 COVID-19 vaccine (dated by TCRdb to the early 2020s). Libraries were built with the immunoSEQ multiplex PCR assay. The immuneACCESS repertoire file appears here via TCRdb, limited to in-frame rearrangements. These files lack a portion of the clones; in checked studies, under half of the deficit traces to unresolved V genes, and the cause of the others is not known. Recorded for this sample are 120,000 or so clones; about 88% of them occurred a single time. Together, the top ten hold roughly 8% of the sample. The time point label on this specimen signifies: baseline before first vaccination. The sample was peripheral blood, taken on day 0 of AZD1222 vaccination. The receptors stem from an adult in good health.

This clone occurred a few times. V is TRBV2 and J is TRBJ1-1; 11 bases are a match to TRBD1. V was clipped by 2 bases and J by 5 bases; unmatched bases: 10. CDR3 length equals 17 residues. Germline-derived CDR1 and CDR2 are SNHLY and FYNNEI. The CDR3 nucleotides read TGTGCCAGCAGTGAAAACCCGTGGGGACAGGGGGGAACTGAAGCTTTCTTT. This sequence encodes CASSENPWGQGGTEAFF.

The chain links TRBV5-4 to TRBJ1-1, with D hard to call. Trimming stripped 0 bases from V and 11 bases from J, with 11 bases between. Germline V CDR1 and CDR2: SGHNT, YYREEE (reference sequence). The CDR3 length is 12 residues. The CDR3 loop is CASSLETGIAFF. The CDR3 nucleotides are TGTGCCAGCAGCTTGGAAACGGGTATCGCTTTCTTT. Together with reference TRBV5-4 and TRBJ1-1, the CDR3 gives the full variable domain: ETGVTQSPTHLIKTRGQQVTLRCSSQSGHNTVSWYQQALGQGPQFIFQYYREEENGRGNFPPRFSGLQFPNYSSELNVNALELDDSALYLCASSLETGIAFFGQGTRLTVV.

The rearrangement links TRBV19 to TRBJ1-5, with D possibly matching TRBD1 (5 bases). The germline V gene has CDR1 LNHDA and CDR2 SQIVND (reference sequence). The CDR3 has 15 amino acids. Trimming took off 3 bases at V and 1 base at J, with 10 bases between the two ends. For the CDR3, the DNA is TGTGCCAGTAGTATCCGAAGGGACAGCAATCAGCCCCAGCATTTT. This sequence encodes CASSIRRDSNQPQHF. Filled out from reference TRBV19 and TRBJ1-5, the complete variable domain reads DGGITQSPKYLFRKEGQNVTLSCEQNLNHDAMYWYRQDPGQGLRLIYYSQIVNDFQKGDIAEGYSVSREKKESFPLTVTSAQKNPTAFYLCASSIRRDSNQPQHFGDGTRLSIL.

This clone came up a few times. The rearrangement links TRBV27 to TRBJ2-6; perhaps TRBD1 as D (5 bases). The CDR3 sequence is 18 residues long. Germline-derived CDR1 and CDR2 are MNHEY and SMNVEV (reference sequence). Trimming left V 2 bases short and J 1 base short, with 15 bases between. The chain's CDR3 is CASSLGPGRDSGANVLTF. As DNA, the CDR3 is TGTGCCAGCAGTTTAGGCCCAGGGCGAGATTCTGGGGCCAACGTCCTGACTTTC.

The chain combines TRBV28 with TRBJ1-6; no firm D call. The V end lost 1 base, the J end lost 14 bases, and 3 bases lay between the germline ends. The CDR3 is 10 residues long. CDR1 MDHEN and CDR2 SYDVKM come from the germline V gene. CDR3 residues: CASSLYTLHF. CDR3 coding DNA: TGTGCCAGCAGTTTATATACCCTCCACTTT.

In this sample, this clone turned up once. The chain recombines TRBV7-9 with TRBJ1-5, with a tentative D call TRBD1 (5 bases). Germline CDR1 and CDR2: SEHNR and FQNEAQ (reference sequence). The CDR3 contains 15 residues. Trimming shortened V by 3 bases and J by 4 bases, and 13 bases separated the two germline ends. The CDR3 is CASSLLGGQNQPQHF. CDR3 coding DNA: TGTGCCAGCAGCTTGCTCGGGGGTCAGAATCAGCCCCAGCATTTT.

The chain employs TRBV3-1 (or the pseudogene TRBV3-2) and TRBJ1-1, with D possibly being TRBD1 (5 bases). CDR1 is LGHDT, CDR2 YNNKEL, per germline (reference sequence). This CDR3 is built from 15 residues. The germline V and J ends were trimmed by 1 base and 5 bases, with 14 bases remaining between them. For the CDR3, the DNA is TGTGCCAGCAGCCAAGCGGGGACTTGGGGGACTGAAGCTTTCTTT. It specifies CASSQAGTWGTEAFF.

V is TRBV2 and J is TRBJ2-5; TRBD1 might be the D (5 bases). V lost 6 bases to trimming and J lost 1 base, with 9 bases between them. Germline V lookup: CDR1 SNHLY, CDR2 FYNNEI. The CDR3 consists of 13 residues. For the CDR3, the DNA is TGTGCCAGCAGGTTAGACAGCCAAGAGACCCAGTACTTC. Protein: CASRLDSQETQYF.

CDR3 protein: CASSTSGGYEQYF. In DNA, the CDR3 is TGTGCCAGCAGTACTAGCGGAGGCTACGAGCAGTACTTC. The chain links TRBV12-3 or TRBV12-4 to TRBJ2-7, with 8 bases fitting TRBD2. Trimming at V came to 5 bases and at J to 3 bases, leaving 3 bases not matched to a gene. The CDR3 totals 13 residues.

This clone occurred a few times. The chain links TRBV30 to TRBJ1-1; D is ambiguous. Per germline, CDR1 GTSNPN and CDR2 SVGIG (reference sequence). The CDR3 has 14 residues. The V and J ends lost 2 bases and 6 bases respectively, with 16 bases between them. The CDR3 DNA reads as TGTGCCTGGAGTAGGAAGTTCGGGCGCGCTGAAGCTTTCTTT. Amino acid sequence: CAWSRKFGRAEAFF.